A selection of T cell receptor beta chains follows, all from one sample in a study of CD8 T cells in Susac syndrome. TCRdb independently ran MiXCR on the immunoSEQ multiplex PCR reads; one entry per CDR3 protein. Of approximately 120,000 distinct CDR3 sequences in the sample, 93% were seen once. Sequenced: CD8+ T cells from PBMCs. The receptor source for this set is a human donor with multiple sclerosis. CDR3s include the opening cysteine and the closing phenylalanine or tryptophan. A D gene is named only where the DNA matches it firmly. Only some rows state a clone size, as once, few, many or a class for expanded clones.

j_gene: TRBJ2-7
d_gene: .
abundance: .
v_gene: TRBV9
CDR3nt: TGTGCCAGCAGCGCCGAGGACCGAGCCTACGAGCAGTACTTC
CDR3aa: CASSAEDRAYEQYF

j_gene: TRBJ1-2
d_gene: .
abundance: once
v_gene: TRBV29-1
CDR3nt: TGCAGCGTTGACCGCCGAGGGACTAGGGGCTACACCTTC
CDR3aa: CSVDRRGTRGYTF

j_gene: TRBJ2-4
d_gene: TRBD1
abundance: once
v_gene: TRBV5-4
CDR3nt: TGTGCCAGCAGCGGGGGGGACAGGGAATTCAAAAACATTCAGTACTTC
CDR3aa: CASSGGDREFKNIQYF

j_gene: TRBJ2-2
d_gene: .
abundance: .
v_gene: TRBV5-1
CDR3nt: TGCGCCAGCAGCTTGGAAATGAGGGCCGGGGAGCTGTTTTTT
CDR3aa: CASSLEMRAGELFF

j_gene: TRBJ2-1
d_gene: .
abundance: .
v_gene: TRBV3-1
CDR3nt: TGTGCCAGCAGCCCGCTCCTTGCCCGATCGGATGAGCAGTTCTTC
CDR3aa: CASSPLLARSDEQFF

j_gene: TRBJ2-3
d_gene: TRBD2
abundance: .
v_gene: TRBV15
CDR3nt: TGTGCCACCAGCAGTTACCAGCGGGGGTTAGGCGATACGCAGTATTTT
CDR3aa: CATSSYQRGLGDTQYF

j_gene: TRBJ2-1
d_gene: TRBD1
abundance: .
v_gene: TRBV4-2
CDR3nt: TGTGCCAGCAGCCAAGGGACAGGGGGCTACAATGAGCAGTTCTTC
CDR3aa: CASSQGTGGYNEQFF

j_gene: TRBJ2-5
d_gene: .
abundance: once
v_gene: TRBV5-1
CDR3nt: TGCGCCAGCAGCCCGGAGCGGGACAGGAGACAAGAGACCCAGTACTTC
CDR3aa: CASSPERDRRQETQYF

j_gene: TRBJ2-2
d_gene: TRBD2
abundance: .
v_gene: TRBV27
CDR3nt: TGTGCCAGCAGTTTAGGGACTAGGCCGTACACCGGGGAGCTGTTTTTT
CDR3aa: CASSLGTRPYTGELFF

j_gene: TRBJ2-2
d_gene: .
abundance: once
v_gene: TRBV9
CDR3nt: TGTGCCAGCAGCGTAAACTTAGGCGGCCGGGAGCTGTTTTTT
CDR3aa: CASSVNLGGRELFF

j_gene: TRBJ2-3
d_gene: .
abundance: .
v_gene: TRBV7-9
CDR3nt: TGTGCCAGCAGCTTATCGAAAGATACGCAGTATTTT
CDR3aa: CASSLSKDTQYF

j_gene: TRBJ2-3
d_gene: .
abundance: .
v_gene: TRBV7-9
CDR3nt: TGTGCCAGCAGCTCCCTGGCTAGCACAGATACGCAGTATTTT
CDR3aa: CASSSLASTDTQYF

j_gene: TRBJ1-2
d_gene: .
abundance: .
v_gene: TRBV7-9
CDR3nt: TGTGCCAGCCGCCCGACAGGCTATGGCTACACCTTC
CDR3aa: CASRPTGYGYTF

j_gene: TRBJ1-1
d_gene: .
abundance: .
v_gene: TRBV3-1
CDR3nt: TGTGCCAGCAGTCCTAGGGGGTTGCGGAACACTGAAGCTTTCTTT
CDR3aa: CASSPRGLRNTEAFF

j_gene: TRBJ1-1
d_gene: TRBD1
abundance: .
v_gene: TRBV9
CDR3nt: TGTGCCAGCAGCGTAGCCGTGGGACAGAAGAACACTGAAGCTTTCTTT
CDR3aa: CASSVAVGQKNTEAFF

j_gene: TRBJ1-2
d_gene: TRBD1
abundance: .
v_gene: TRBV3-1
CDR3nt: TGTGCCAGCAGCCAGGGGGACAGGGGGAACTATGGCTACACCTTC
CDR3aa: CASSQGDRGNYGYTF

j_gene: TRBJ2-5
d_gene: .
abundance: .
v_gene: TRBV5-1
CDR3nt: TGCGCCAGCAGCTTGGCTGGGGACTTCCAAGAGACCCAGTACTTC
CDR3aa: CASSLAGDFQETQYF

j_gene: TRBJ1-2
d_gene: TRBD1
abundance: .
v_gene: TRBV19
CDR3nt: TGTGCCAGTGACAGGGGCGAGGGCAGCTATGGCTACACCTTC
CDR3aa: CASDRGEGSYGYTF

j_gene: TRBJ2-2
d_gene: .
abundance: .
v_gene: TRBV3-1
CDR3nt: TGTGCCAGCAGCCCGGGCCTAAACACCGGGGAGCTGTTTTTT
CDR3aa: CASSPGLNTGELFF

j_gene: TRBJ2-7
d_gene: TRBD1
abundance: .
v_gene: TRBV6-5
CDR3nt: TGTGCCAGCAGTTACGACGGACAGGGCTACGAGCAGTACTTC
CDR3aa: CASSYDGQGYEQYF

j_gene: TRBJ1-1
d_gene: TRBD1
abundance: once
v_gene: TRBV5-1
CDR3nt: TGCGCCAGCAGCCAAGGGGGCCGCAACACTGAAGCTTTCTTT
CDR3aa: CASSQGGRNTEAFF

j_gene: TRBJ2-1
d_gene: .
abundance: .
v_gene: TRBV19
CDR3nt: TGTGCCACCTCTCGTATTGAGACGGTTTCCTACAATGAGCAGTTCTTC
CDR3aa: CATSRIETVSYNEQFF

j_gene: TRBJ1-3
d_gene: .
abundance: .
v_gene: TRBV11-2
CDR3nt: TGTGCCAGCAGCTTAGGCGCTGGAAACACCATATATTTT
CDR3aa: CASSLGAGNTIYF

j_gene: TRBJ2-7
d_gene: TRBD1
abundance: .
v_gene: TRBV6-1
CDR3nt: TGTGCCAGCAGTGCTGGTGTAGGTCTAGGGACAGCCTCCTACGAGCAGTACTTC
CDR3aa: CASSAGVGLGTASYEQYF

j_gene: TRBJ1-1
d_gene: .
abundance: .
v_gene: TRBV7-9
CDR3nt: TGTGCCAGCAGCCGGGGGCTGAACACTGAAGCTTTCTTT
CDR3aa: CASSRGLNTEAFF

j_gene: TRBJ1-1
d_gene: TRBD1
abundance: .
v_gene: TRBV30
CDR3nt: TGTGCCTGGAGTGTACTCGACAGGGGTACTGAAGTTTTCTTT
CDR3aa: CAWSVLDRGTEVFF

j_gene: TRBJ2-1
d_gene: .
abundance: .
v_gene: TRBV9
CDR3nt: TGTGCCAGCAGCGCCGGGGGAGCGTTGGACAATGAGCAGTTCTTC
CDR3aa: CASSAGGALDNEQFF

j_gene: TRBJ1-1
d_gene: .
abundance: .
v_gene: TRBV5-1
CDR3nt: TGCGCCAGCAGCGGCAGCGGGGTACTTAACGAAGCTTTCTTT
CDR3aa: CASSGSGVLNEAFF

j_gene: TRBJ2-5
d_gene: .
abundance: .
v_gene: TRBV24-1
CDR3nt: TGTGCCACCAGGGAGACAGCCCGTGGGACCCAGTACTTC
CDR3aa: CATRETARGTQYF

j_gene: TRBJ1-1
d_gene: .
abundance: .
v_gene: TRBV4-2
CDR3nt: TGTGCCAGCAGTCGACAGGTGGGCACTGAAGCTTTCTTT
CDR3aa: CASSRQVGTEAFF

j_gene: TRBJ2-5
d_gene: .
abundance: once
v_gene: TRBV10-3
CDR3nt: TGTGCCATCAGTGCGGGACCGACGACCATAATCCAAGAGACCCAGTACTTC
CDR3aa: CAISAGPTTIIQETQYF

j_gene: TRBJ2-3
d_gene: .
abundance: .
v_gene: TRBV7-9
CDR3nt: TGTGCCAGCAGCCGTGGCAGGGGTGGGAGTACGCAGTATTTT
CDR3aa: CASSRGRGGSTQYF

j_gene: TRBJ2-1
d_gene: TRBD2
abundance: .
v_gene: TRBV4-2
CDR3nt: TGTGCCAGCAGCCAAGGAGAGGGAGCGGGGGAGGTGAATGAGCAGTTCTTC
CDR3aa: CASSQGEGAGEVNEQFF

j_gene: TRBJ1-4
d_gene: .
abundance: few
v_gene: TRBV12-3/TRBV12-4
CDR3nt: TGTGCCAGCAGTCCTACTCCTGGGGCTAATGAAAAACTGTTTTTT
CDR3aa: CASSPTPGANEKLFF

j_gene: TRBJ1-1
d_gene: .
abundance: .
v_gene: TRBV13
CDR3nt: TGTGCCAGCACCATCTACGGGGAGGACACTGAAGCTTTCTTT
CDR3aa: CASTIYGEDTEAFF

j_gene: TRBJ1-6
d_gene: TRBD1
abundance: .
v_gene: TRBV4-2
CDR3nt: TGTGCCAGCAGCCACGGGGGACAGGGTCTACCACCCCTCCACTTT
CDR3aa: CASSHGGQGLPPLHF

j_gene: TRBJ1-2
d_gene: .
abundance: .
v_gene: TRBV29-1
CDR3nt: TGCAGCGCCTCTTATCCCTGGACGGGGGGGAGAGGGAACTATGGCTACACCTTC
CDR3aa: CSASYPWTGGRGNYGYTF

j_gene: TRBJ2-3
d_gene: .
abundance: .
v_gene: TRBV6-2/TRBV6-3
CDR3nt: TGTGCCAGCAGCTCGGACAGGGAGGGGCTCACAGATACGCAGTATTTT
CDR3aa: CASSSDREGLTDTQYF

j_gene: TRBJ1-1
d_gene: .
abundance: few
v_gene: TRBV6-1
CDR3nt: TGTGCCAGCAGTGTTGGGGGTACTGAAGCTTTCTTT
CDR3aa: CASSVGGTEAFF

j_gene: TRBJ2-1
d_gene: .
abundance: .
v_gene: TRBV12-3/TRBV12-4
CDR3nt: TGTGCCAGCAGGCACCGCGACCTCGAGCAGTTCTTC
CDR3aa: CASRHRDLEQFF

j_gene: TRBJ1-2
d_gene: TRBD1
abundance: .
v_gene: TRBV14
CDR3nt: TGTGCCAGCAGCCCAAGTGGGGACAGGGCATCCTATGGCTACACCTTC
CDR3aa: CASSPSGDRASYGYTF

j_gene: TRBJ2-7
d_gene: .
abundance: once
v_gene: TRBV13
CDR3nt: TGTGCCAGCAGTCACCAGCCAGGACCCTGCGAGCAGTACTTC
CDR3aa: CASSHQPGPCEQYF

j_gene: TRBJ2-3
d_gene: TRBD1
abundance: .
v_gene: TRBV28
CDR3nt: TGTGCCAGCAGTCCGCACGACAGGGAGATATCAGATACGCAGTATTTT
CDR3aa: CASSPHDREISDTQYF

j_gene: TRBJ1-2
d_gene: .
abundance: .
v_gene: TRBV4-1
CDR3nt: TGCGCCAGCAGCCAAACTCTACCCAGGGGCGGTGGCTACACCTTC
CDR3aa: CASSQTLPRGGGYTF

j_gene: TRBJ2-5
d_gene: .
abundance: .
v_gene: TRBV20-1
CDR3nt: TGCAGTGCTAGACCTGGGACCAGGGAAGAGACCCAGTACTTC
CDR3aa: CSARPGTREETQYF